The clone carrying this TCR beta chain was seen ten or more times. Its antigen is as yet unknown. Only healthy Caucasians were included as donors. This sample stems from a study of identical twins. Regarding the study as a whole: Analyses of zero insertions could, in part, be confounded by invariant MAIT and iNKT cells.

Trimming shortened V by 4 bases and J by 1 base, and 8 bases separated the two germline ends. Germline lookup yields CDR1 SQVTM and CDR2 ANQGSEA. There are 12 residues in the CDR3. Each CDR3 protein gets one entry after TCRdb re-called the 5' RACE reads with MiXCR. This sample has more than 1.5 million distinct CDR3 sequences, with 25% to 35% found just once. The TCR originated in a newborn girl in good health. The chain joins TRBV29-1 to TRBJ2-7, with no clear D. The sample taken for sequencing was cord blood. CDR3 sequence: CSVGVGSYEQYF. CDR3 DNA sequence: TGCAGCGTTGGGGTGGGTTCCTACGAGCAGTACTTC.